This T cell receptor (beta chain) was sequenced during a study of T cell changes during pregnancy in multiple sclerosis. Only a few counts were recorded for this clone. Produced via immunoSEQ multiplex PCR; TCRdb's table is partial and in-frame only. This table has about 70,000 clones, under 95% appearing once. The V end was cut by 7 bases, the J end by 1 base, with 8 bases between. CDR1 SGHNT and CDR2 YYREEE come from the germline V gene (reference sequence). The CDR3 covers 13 residues. This chain uses TRBV5-4 with TRBJ2-2, with a tentative D call TRBD1 (5 bases). Source: peripheral blood, taken after pregnancy. This TCR was recovered from a female donor with multiple sclerosis, enrolled in a pregnancy study. The CDR3 DNA sequence: TGTGCCAGCGAAGGGGTGAACACCGGGGAGCTGTTTTTT. Translating it yields CASEGVNTGELFF.